The 21 T cell receptor beta chains presented below share a single source sample, sequenced in a study of blood T cell repertoires in COVID-19. Using immunoSEQ multiplex PCR, the repertoire was profiled, and TCRdb retains in-frame clones only, with some absent. The sample has over 100,000 clones, roughly 83% seen once. Sequencing was carried out using peripheral blood. All receptors come from a woman aged 80 or older with acute or convalescent COVID-19.

This chain connects TRBV3-1 (or the pseudogene TRBV3-2) to TRBJ1-2; no clear D gene. Deletions cut 2 bases from V and 0 bases from J, with 7 bases between. There are 14 residues in the CDR3. CDR1 is LGHDT, CDR2 YNNKEL, per germline (reference sequence). The CDR3 DNA sequence: TGTGCCAGCAGCCAACACGGAGCTAACTATGGCTACACCTTC. Its protein is CASSQHGANYGYTF.

The chain joins TRBV2 to TRBJ1-5, with D possibly matching TRBD1 (6 bases). V gave up 6 bases and J gave up 3 bases, with 9 bases separating them. Germline V gene sequence: CDR1 SNHLY, CDR2 FYNNEI. The CDR3 contains 13 residues. CDR3 amino acids: CASSRDNNQPQHF. In DNA form, the CDR3 reads TGTGCCAGCAGCCGGGACAACAATCAGCCCCAGCATTTT. Full variable domain (outside the CDR3, taken from reference TRBV2 and TRBJ1-5): EPEVTQTPSHQVTQMGQEVILRCVPISNHLYFYWYRQILGQKVEFLVSFYNNEISEKSEIFDDQFSVERPDGSNFTLKIRSTKLEDSAMYFCASSRDNNQPQHFGDGTRLSIL.

The CDR3 protein is CASSKWGGTFYNEQFF. CDR3 in DNA: TGTGCCAGCAGCAAGTGGGGGGGGACATTCTACAATGAGCAGTTCTTC. This rearrangement joins TRBV21-1 to TRBJ2-1; TRBD2 was called by the table and not checked on the DNA. TRBV21-1 is a recognized pseudogene. The CDR3 is 16 amino acids.

In nucleotides, the CDR3 is TGTGCCAGCAGCTCCCGGAGGGTTGGCACAGATACGCAGTATTTT. Amino acids: CASSSRRVGTDTQYF. The rearrangement joins TRBV13 to TRBJ2-3; the D gene is possibly TRBD2 (6 bases). The V gene's germline CDR1 is PRHDT and CDR2 FYEKMQ (reference sequence). The CDR3 has 15 amino acids. V was clipped by 4 bases and J by 1 base, with 12 bases between them. The variable domain in full, with the rest retrieved from reference TRBV13 and TRBJ2-3, is AAGVIQSPRHLIKEKRETATLKCYPIPRHDTVYWYQQGPGQDPQFLISFYEKMQSDKGSIPDRFSAQQFSDYHSELNMSSLELGDSALYFCASSSRRVGTDTQYFGPGTRLTVL.

The V call is TRBV5-1, the J call TRBJ1-2, with D maybe TRBD1 (6 bases). Germline assignment: CDR1 SGHRS and CDR2 YFSETQ. Trimming removed 2 bases at V and 10 bases at J, with 12 bases between. CDR3 size: 12 residues. The chain's CDR3 is CASSFQQGDYTF. Written as DNA, the CDR3 is TGCGCCAGCAGCTTCCAACAGGGAGACTACACCTTC. Variable domain in full (rest from reference TRBV5-1 and TRBJ1-2): KAGVTQTPRYLIKTRGQQVTLSCSPISGHRSVSWYQQTPGQGLQFLFEYFSETQRNKGNFPGRFSGRQFSNSRSEMNVSTLELGDSALYLCASSFQQGDYTFGSGTRLTVV.

This sequence joins TRBV18 and TRBJ1-2; 10 bases are shared with TRBD1. The CDR3 runs 18 residues. Germline V gene data show CDR1 as KGHSH and CDR2 as LQKENI. Trimming took 4 bases from V and 1 from J; bases not matched to a gene: 12. CDR3 nucleotide sequence: TGTGCCAGCTCACTTGACATCCTGACAGGGGGCGGTAACTATGGCTACACCTTC. It is translated as CASSLDILTGGGNYGYTF.

The rearrangement joins TRBV19 to TRBJ2-5; D remains ambiguous. The germline V gene encodes CDR1 LNHDA and CDR2 SQIVND (reference sequence). V lost 1 base to trimming and J lost 5 bases, with 5 bases between them. The CDR3 covers 12 residues. The CDR3 sequence: CASSIGSETQYF. The CDR3 bases are TGTGCCAGTAGTATAGGGAGTGAGACCCAGTACTTC.

J is TRBJ2-3 and V is TRBV5-4; TRBD2 agrees at 11 bases. The germline gives CDR1 SGHNT, CDR2 YYREEE (reference sequence). This CDR3 is 14 amino acids long. The trim removed 2 bases at V and 8 bases at J, leaving 4 bases unmatched. Written as DNA, the CDR3 is TGTGCCAGCAGCTTTAGCGGGGGGGCCTCTACGCAGTATTTT. Translation: CASSFSGGASTQYF.

In regard to this clone: The sample holds other DNA sequences that translate to the same CDR3. This chain's CDR3 is CASSATGGTEAFF. Here the CDR3 DNA reads TGTGCCAGTAGTGCCACCGGGGGTACTGAAGCTTTCTTT. The chain carries TRBV19 and TRBJ1-1; D is possibly TRBD1 (5 bases). Between the trimmed V and J ends, which lost 5 bases and 5 bases, there was a span of 12 bases. Germline CDR1 LNHDA, CDR2 SQIVND (reference sequence). The CDR3 extends over 13 amino acids.

CDR3 loop: CASTTYRDRGQGTDTQYF. Here the CDR3 DNA reads TGCGCCAGCACCACTTACCGGGACAGGGGGCAAGGGACAGATACGCAGTATTTT. The chain combines TRBV5-1 with TRBJ2-3, with TRBD1 matching 12 bases. The length of the CDR3 is 18 residues. V shed 6 bases, J shed 3 bases, and the junction held 14 bases outside the gene matches. The germline V gene has CDR1 SGHRS and CDR2 YFSETQ.

This clone was recorded only once. The V and J genes are TRBV27 and TRBJ2-5, with TRBD1 matching over 9 bases. Germline V lookup: CDR1 MNHEY, CDR2 SMNVEV (reference sequence). This CDR3 has 15 residues. V trimming: 6 bases; J trimming: 6 bases; junction bases outside the gene matches: 11. CDR3 sequence (DNA): TGTGCCAGCAGCTACGGGACAGGGTCATCGAAGACCCAGTACTTC. It codes for CASSYGTGSSKTQYF.

The chain joins TRBV19 to TRBJ2-1, with 8 bases aligning to TRBD1. This CDR3 comprises 14 residues. Germline lookup yields CDR1 LNHDA and CDR2 SQIVND (reference sequence). J was trimmed by 16 bases and V by 3 bases; bases with no gene match: 14. CDR3 amino acids: CASSISDRESPGFF. The CDR3 bases are TGTGCCAGTAGTATTTCGGACAGGGAATCTCCGGGTTTCTTC.

This chain uses TRBV7-2 with TRBJ1-2; D perhaps matches TRBD1 (5 bases). The germline V and J ends were trimmed by 4 bases and 2 bases, with 14 bases remaining between them. Germline CDR1 is SGHTA and CDR2 is FQGNSA. The CDR3 is 15 amino acids. This chain's CDR3 is CASSYPEGRNYGYTF. CDR3 DNA: TGTGCCAGCAGCTACCCGGAGGGGCGGAACTATGGCTACACCTTC.

This chain uses TRBV7-9 with TRBJ2-7; 9 bases agree with TRBD2. Losses at the gene ends were 6 bases for V and 2 bases for J; bases not matched to a gene: 11. CDR1 and CDR2 (germline): SEHNR, FQNEAQ (reference sequence). The CDR3 contains 16 residues. In DNA form, the CDR3 reads TGTGCCAGCAGTTTCGATAGCGGGGGCCCACCCTACGAGCAGTACTTC. Its translation: CASSFDSGGPPYEQYF.

The gene calls are TRBV9 and TRBJ2-3, with D hard to call. Trimming stripped 0 bases from V and 7 bases from J, with 9 bases between. This CDR3 has 13 amino acids. Germline V gene sequence: CDR1 SGDLS, CDR2 YYNGEE. DNA for the CDR3: TGTGCCAGCAGCGTAGCGAACTACCATACGCAGTATTTT. Protein: CASSVANYHTQYF. Supplemented by reference TRBV9 and TRBJ2-3, the full variable domain reads DSGVTQTPKHLITATGQRVTLRCSPRSGDLSVYWYQQSLDQGLQFLIQYYNGEERAKGNILERFSAQQFPDLHSELNLSSLELGDSALYFCASSVANYHTQYFGPGTRLTVL.

The genes are TRBV4-2 and TRBJ1-6; no clear D gene. V shed 0 bases and J shed 10 bases, with 10 bases lying between them. CDR3 length equals 14 residues. Germline-derived CDR1 and CDR2 are LGHNA and YNFKEQ. The CDR3 DNA follows: TGTGCCAGCAGCCAAGAGGTGGAGTTCTCACCCCTCCACTTT. Encoded protein: CASSQEVEFSPLHF.

This rearrangement joins TRBV24-1 to TRBJ2-3; D call uncertain. CDR1 and CDR2 from the germline V gene are KGHDR and SFDVKD. Trimming cost V 3 bases and J 6 bases, with 12 bases left between them. The CDR3 loop spans 14 amino acids. The DNA for the CDR3 is TGTGCCACCAGTGATACCCTGACCGGGGATACGCAGTATTTT. This gives the protein CATSDTLTGDTQYF.

The V and J genes are TRBV5-1 and TRBJ1-2, with 9 nucleotides matching TRBD1. CDR3 length equals 15 residues. CDR1 is SGHRS, CDR2 YFSETQ, per germline. The trim removed 4 bases at V and 6 bases at J, leaving 10 bases unmatched. CDR3 DNA sequence: TGCGCCAGCAGCCGAGACAGGGGGACAAGAGATGGCTACACCTTC. Its translation: CASSRDRGTRDGYTF. Using reference TRBV5-1 and TRBJ1-2 for the parts outside the CDR3, the full variable domain is KAGVTQTPRYLIKTRGQQVTLSCSPISGHRSVSWYQQTPGQGLQFLFEYFSETQRNKGNFPGRFSGRQFSNSRSEMNVSTLELGDSALYLCASSRDRGTRDGYTFGSGTRLTVV.

In its sample, this clone was seen once. The chain has TRBV6-5 and TRBJ2-1, with unresolved D. The CDR3 has 13 amino acids. The germline V gene has CDR1 MNHEY and CDR2 SVGAGI. Trimming cost V 4 bases and J 4 bases, with 8 bases left between them. Here the CDR3 reads CASSFTLYNEQFF. For the CDR3, the DNA is TGTGCCAGCAGTTTCACACTATACAATGAGCAGTTCTTC.

The rearrangement joins TRBV14 to TRBJ1-6; D gene uncertain. In germline, CDR1 is SGHDN, CDR2 FVKESK. Trimming cost V 4 bases and J 0 bases, with 10 bases left between them. CDR3 length: 16 amino acids. CDR3 nucleotides: TGTGCCAGCAGCCCCCGAGGCGGCTCCTATAATTCACCCCTCCACTTT. It translates to CASSPRGGSYNSPLHF.

The chain is built from TRBV5-4 and TRBJ1-1; D not resolved. Trimming removed 0 bases at V and 5 bases at J, with 11 bases between. The CDR3 spans 14 residues. Germline assignment: CDR1 SGHNT and CDR2 YYREEE (reference sequence). Here the CDR3 reads CASSLVGMRTEAFF. The CDR3 DNA follows: TGTGCCAGCAGCTTGGTGGGTATGAGGACTGAAGCTTTCTTT.